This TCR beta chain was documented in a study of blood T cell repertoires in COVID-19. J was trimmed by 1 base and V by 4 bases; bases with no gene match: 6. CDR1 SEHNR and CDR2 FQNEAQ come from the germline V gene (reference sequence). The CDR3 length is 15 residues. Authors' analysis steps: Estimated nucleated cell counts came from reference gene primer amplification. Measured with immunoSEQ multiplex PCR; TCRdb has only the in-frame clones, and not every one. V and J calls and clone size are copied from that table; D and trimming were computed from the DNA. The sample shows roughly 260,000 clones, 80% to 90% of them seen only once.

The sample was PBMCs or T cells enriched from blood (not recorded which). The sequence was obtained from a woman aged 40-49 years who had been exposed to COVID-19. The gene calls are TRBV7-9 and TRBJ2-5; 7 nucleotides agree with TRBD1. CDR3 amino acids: CASSSGTDIQETQYF. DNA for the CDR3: TGTGCCAGCAGCTCCGGGACAGATATCCAAGAGACCCAGTACTTC.